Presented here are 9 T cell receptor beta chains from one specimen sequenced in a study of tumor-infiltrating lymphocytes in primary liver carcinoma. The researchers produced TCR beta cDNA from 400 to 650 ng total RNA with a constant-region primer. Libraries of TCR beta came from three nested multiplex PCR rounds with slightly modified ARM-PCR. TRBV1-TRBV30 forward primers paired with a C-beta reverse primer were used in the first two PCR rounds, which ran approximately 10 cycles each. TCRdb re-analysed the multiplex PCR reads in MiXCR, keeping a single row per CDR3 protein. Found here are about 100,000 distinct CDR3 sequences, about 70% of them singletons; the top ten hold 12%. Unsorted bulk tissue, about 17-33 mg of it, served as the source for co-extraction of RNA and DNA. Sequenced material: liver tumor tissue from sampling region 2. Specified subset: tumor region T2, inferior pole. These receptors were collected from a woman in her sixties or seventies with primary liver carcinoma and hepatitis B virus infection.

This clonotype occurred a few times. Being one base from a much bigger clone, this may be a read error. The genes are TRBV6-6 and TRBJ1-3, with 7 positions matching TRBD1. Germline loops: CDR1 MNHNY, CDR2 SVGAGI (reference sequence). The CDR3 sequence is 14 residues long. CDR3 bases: TGTGTCAGTATGGGACAGAACTCTGGAAACACCATATATTTT. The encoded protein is CVSMGQNSGNTIYF.

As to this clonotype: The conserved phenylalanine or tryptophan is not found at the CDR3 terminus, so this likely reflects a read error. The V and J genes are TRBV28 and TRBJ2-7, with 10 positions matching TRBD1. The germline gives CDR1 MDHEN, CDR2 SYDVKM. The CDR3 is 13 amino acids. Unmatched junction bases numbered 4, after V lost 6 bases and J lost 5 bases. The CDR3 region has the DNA TGTGCCAGCAGGCGACAGGGGGCGGACGAGCAGTACTTA. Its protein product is CASRRQGADEQYL.

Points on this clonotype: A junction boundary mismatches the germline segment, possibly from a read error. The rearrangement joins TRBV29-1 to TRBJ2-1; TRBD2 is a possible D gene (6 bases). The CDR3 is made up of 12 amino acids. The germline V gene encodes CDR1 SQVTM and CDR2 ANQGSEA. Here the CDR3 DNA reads TGCAGCGCTACGATTAGCGGTCATGATCAGTTCTTC. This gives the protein CSATISGHDQFF.

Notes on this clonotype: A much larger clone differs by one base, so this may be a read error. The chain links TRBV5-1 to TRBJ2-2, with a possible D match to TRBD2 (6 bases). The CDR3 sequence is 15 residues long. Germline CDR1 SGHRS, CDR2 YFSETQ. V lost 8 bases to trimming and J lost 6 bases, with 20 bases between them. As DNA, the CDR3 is TGCGCCAGGAGCCAGCAGGCCGGGAGTCCCGGGGAGCTGTTTTTT. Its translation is CARSQQAGSPGELFF.

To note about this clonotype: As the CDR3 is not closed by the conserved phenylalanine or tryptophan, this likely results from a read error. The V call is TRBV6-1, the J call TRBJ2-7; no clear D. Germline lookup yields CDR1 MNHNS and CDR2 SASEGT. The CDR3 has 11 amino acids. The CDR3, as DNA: TGTGCCAGTAGTGAATCTCGCGAGCAGTACCTC. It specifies CASSESREQYL.

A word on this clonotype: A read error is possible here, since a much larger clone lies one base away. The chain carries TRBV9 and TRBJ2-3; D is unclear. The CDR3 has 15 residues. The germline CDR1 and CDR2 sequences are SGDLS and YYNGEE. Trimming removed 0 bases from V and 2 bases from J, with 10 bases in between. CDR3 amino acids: CASSVAAENTDTQYF. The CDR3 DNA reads TGTGCCAGCAGCGTAGCGGCGGAGAACACAGATACGCAGTATTTT.

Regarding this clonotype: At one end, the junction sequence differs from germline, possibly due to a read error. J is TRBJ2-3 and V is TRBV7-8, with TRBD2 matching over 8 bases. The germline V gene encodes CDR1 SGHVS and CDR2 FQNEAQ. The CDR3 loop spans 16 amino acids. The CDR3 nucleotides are TGTGCCACCAGCCGGGCGGGAGGCCTCATCATAGATACGCAGTATTTT. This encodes CATSRAGGLIIDTQYF.

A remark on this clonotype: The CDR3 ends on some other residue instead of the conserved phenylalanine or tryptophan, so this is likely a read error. The CDR3 is CIVRDRGGTGELFS. The CDR3 DNA reads as TGCATCGTCCGAGACAGGGGTGGGACCGGGGAGCTGTTTTCT. V and J are TRBV29-1 and TRBJ2-2; 8 bases align to TRBD1. The CDR3 loop spans 14 amino acids. Germline V CDR1 and CDR2: SQVTM, ANQGSEA.

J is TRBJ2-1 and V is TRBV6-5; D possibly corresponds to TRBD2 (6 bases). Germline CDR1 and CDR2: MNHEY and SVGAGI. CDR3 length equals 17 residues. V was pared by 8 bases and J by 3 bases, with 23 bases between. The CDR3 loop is CASGPRIQAGRYNEQFF. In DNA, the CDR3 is TGTGCCAGCGGGCCCCGGATTCAAGCGGGTCGCTACAATGAGCAGTTCTTC.